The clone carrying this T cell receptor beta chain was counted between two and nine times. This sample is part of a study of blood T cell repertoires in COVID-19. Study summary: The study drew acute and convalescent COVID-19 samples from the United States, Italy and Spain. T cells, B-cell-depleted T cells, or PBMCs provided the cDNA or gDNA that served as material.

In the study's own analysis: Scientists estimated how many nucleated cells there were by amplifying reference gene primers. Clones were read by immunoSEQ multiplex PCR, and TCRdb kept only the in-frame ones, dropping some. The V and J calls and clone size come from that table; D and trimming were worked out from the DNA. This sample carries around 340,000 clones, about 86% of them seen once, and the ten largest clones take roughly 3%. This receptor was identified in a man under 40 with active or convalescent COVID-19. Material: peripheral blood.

The CDR3 sequence is CASSPARGRIPDTEAFF. For the CDR3, the DNA is TGTGCCAGCAGCCCCGCGCGGGGACGGATTCCAGACACTGAAGCTTTCTTT. The rearrangement links TRBV5-5 to TRBJ1-1, with a tentative D call TRBD1 (5 bases). From germline, CDR1 is SGHKS and CDR2 YYEKEE (reference sequence). The CDR3 consists of 17 residues. V was trimmed by 4 bases and J by 3 bases, leaving 22 bases between them.